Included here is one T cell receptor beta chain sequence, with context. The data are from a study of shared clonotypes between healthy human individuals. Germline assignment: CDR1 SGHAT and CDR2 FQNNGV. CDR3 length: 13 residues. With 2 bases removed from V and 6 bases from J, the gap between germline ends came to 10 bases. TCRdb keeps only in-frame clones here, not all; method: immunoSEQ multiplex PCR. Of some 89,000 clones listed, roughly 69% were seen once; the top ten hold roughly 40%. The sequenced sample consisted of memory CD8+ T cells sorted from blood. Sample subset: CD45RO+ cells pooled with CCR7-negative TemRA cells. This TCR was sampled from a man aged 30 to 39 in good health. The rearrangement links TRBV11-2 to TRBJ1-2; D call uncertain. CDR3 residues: CASSLTVQNGYTF. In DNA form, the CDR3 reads TGTGCCAGCAGCTTAACAGTTCAGAATGGCTACACCTTC.